The next 4 T cell receptor beta chains were all read from a single sample in a study of early stage breast cancer tumors. The method was immunoSEQ multiplex PCR; TCRdb's version includes in-frame clones alone and lacks a portion of them. The sample has about 9,500 clones; roughly 70% are singletons. What was sequenced was breast tumor tissue. The receptors were gathered from a person aged 45 to 59 with breast cancer.

The V gene is TRBV19, the J gene TRBJ2-1; D is perhaps TRBD1 (5 bases). Germline CDR1 reads LNHDA; CDR2 reads SQIVND (reference sequence). This CDR3 has 13 amino acids. V lost 0 bases and J lost 8, with 8 bases in between. The CDR3 nucleotides are TGTGCCAGTAGTATAGAAAGGGGCGATGAGCAGTTCTTC. Translating gives CASSIERGDEQFF.

By proportion, this clone is large. CDR3 sequence: CASMRDRTSNQPQHF. CDR3 nucleotide sequence: TGTGCCAGCATGAGGGACAGGACTAGCAATCAGCCCCAGCATTTT. The gene calls are TRBV2 and TRBJ1-5; 8 nucleotides line up with TRBD1. Germline V gene data show CDR1 as SNHLY and CDR2 as FYNNEI. V was pared by 7 bases and J by 0 bases, with 5 bases of the junction left unmatched. The CDR3 extends over 15 amino acids.

This clone was observed a few times. This chain's CDR3 is CAWRGTGGYNQPQHF. DNA of the CDR3: TGTGCCTGGAGAGGGACAGGGGGGTACAATCAGCCCCAGCATTTT. The chain recombines TRBV30 with TRBJ1-5; 11 bases match TRBD1. CDR3 length: 15 amino acids. From germline, CDR1 is GTSNPN and CDR2 SVGIG (reference sequence). Losses at the gene ends were 3 bases for V and 3 bases for J; bases not matched to a gene: 4.

This chain uses TRBV27 with TRBJ2-7, with D maybe TRBD1 (6 bases). The germline gives CDR1 MNHEY, CDR2 SMNVEV (reference sequence). V lost 4 bases and J lost 0, with 13 bases in between. The CDR3 consists of 15 residues. For the CDR3, the DNA is TGTGCCAGCAGTTCATCGGACAGCCTCTCCTACGAGCAGTACTTC. Translation gives CASSSSDSLSYEQYF.